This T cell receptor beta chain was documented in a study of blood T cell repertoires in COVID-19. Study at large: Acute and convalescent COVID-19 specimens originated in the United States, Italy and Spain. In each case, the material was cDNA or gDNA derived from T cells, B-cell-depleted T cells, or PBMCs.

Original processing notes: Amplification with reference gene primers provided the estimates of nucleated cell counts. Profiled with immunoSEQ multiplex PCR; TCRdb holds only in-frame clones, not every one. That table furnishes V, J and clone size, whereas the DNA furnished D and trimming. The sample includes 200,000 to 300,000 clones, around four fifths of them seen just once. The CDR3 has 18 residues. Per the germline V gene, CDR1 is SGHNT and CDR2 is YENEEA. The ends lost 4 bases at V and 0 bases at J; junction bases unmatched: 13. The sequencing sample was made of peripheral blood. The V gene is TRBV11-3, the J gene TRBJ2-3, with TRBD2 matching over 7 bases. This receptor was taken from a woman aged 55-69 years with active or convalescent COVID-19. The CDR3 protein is CASSSHHLGLPSTDTQYF. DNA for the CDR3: TGTGCCAGCAGCTCACACCACCTGGGACTACCCAGCACAGATACGCAGTATTTT.